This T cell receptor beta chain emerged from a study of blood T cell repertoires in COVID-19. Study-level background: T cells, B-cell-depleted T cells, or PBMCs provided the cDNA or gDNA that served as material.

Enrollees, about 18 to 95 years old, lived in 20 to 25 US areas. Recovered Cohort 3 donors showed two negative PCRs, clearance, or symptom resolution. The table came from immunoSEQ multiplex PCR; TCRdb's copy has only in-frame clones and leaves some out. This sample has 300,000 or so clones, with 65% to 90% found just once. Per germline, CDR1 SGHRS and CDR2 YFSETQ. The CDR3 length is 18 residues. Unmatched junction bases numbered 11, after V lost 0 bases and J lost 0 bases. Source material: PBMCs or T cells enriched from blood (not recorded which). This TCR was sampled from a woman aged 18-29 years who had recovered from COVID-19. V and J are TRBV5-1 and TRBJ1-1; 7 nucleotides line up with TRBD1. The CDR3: CASSLARDSYYLNTEAFF. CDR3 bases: TGCGCCAGCAGCTTGGCCAGGGACAGCTACTATTTGAACACTGAAGCTTTCTTT.